This paragraph reports one T cell receptor beta chain. Its antigen remains unknown. The sample originates from a study of human CD4 T cells and Enterobacteriaceae. Sorting took every CD4+ cell except CD45RA+CCR7+CD95- naive cells, reaching over 95% purity. This table comes from immunoSEQ multiplex PCR, and its TCRdb copy is limited to in-frame clones, with some not included. There are about 27,000 clones in the sample; roughly 80% occur only once, and more than 0.95% lies in the top ten. Study-level points and caveats: Only same-donor CFSE-low culture sequences were used to infer reactivity.

Trimming at V came to 4 bases and at J to 2 bases, leaving 5 bases not matched to a gene. Germline loops: CDR1 SGHNT, CDR2 YYREEE (reference sequence). The CDR3 is 14 residues long. Sample: memory CD4+ T cells from blood. The chain carries TRBV5-4 and TRBJ2-5, with 7 bases that match TRBD1. The sequence was obtained from a human donor in good health. This CDR3 reads CASSGPGQQETQYF. The CDR3 DNA reads as TGTGCCAGCAGCGGACCGGGACAGCAAGAGACCCAGTACTTC.